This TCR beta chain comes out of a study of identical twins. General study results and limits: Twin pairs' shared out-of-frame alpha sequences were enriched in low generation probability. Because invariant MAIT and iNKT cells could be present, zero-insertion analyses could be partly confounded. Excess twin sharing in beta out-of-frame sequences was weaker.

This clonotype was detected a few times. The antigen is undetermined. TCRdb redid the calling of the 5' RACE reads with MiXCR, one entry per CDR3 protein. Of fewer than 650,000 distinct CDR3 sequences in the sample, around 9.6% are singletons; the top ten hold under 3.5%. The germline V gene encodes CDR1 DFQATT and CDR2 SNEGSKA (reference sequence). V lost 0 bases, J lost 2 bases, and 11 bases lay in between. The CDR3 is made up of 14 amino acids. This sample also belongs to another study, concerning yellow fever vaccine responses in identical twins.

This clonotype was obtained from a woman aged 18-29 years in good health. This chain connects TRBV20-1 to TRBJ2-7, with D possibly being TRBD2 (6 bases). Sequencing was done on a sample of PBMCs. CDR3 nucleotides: TGCAGTGCTAGAGATCCTAGCGAACCCTACGAGCAGTACTTC. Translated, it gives CSARDPSEPYEQYF.